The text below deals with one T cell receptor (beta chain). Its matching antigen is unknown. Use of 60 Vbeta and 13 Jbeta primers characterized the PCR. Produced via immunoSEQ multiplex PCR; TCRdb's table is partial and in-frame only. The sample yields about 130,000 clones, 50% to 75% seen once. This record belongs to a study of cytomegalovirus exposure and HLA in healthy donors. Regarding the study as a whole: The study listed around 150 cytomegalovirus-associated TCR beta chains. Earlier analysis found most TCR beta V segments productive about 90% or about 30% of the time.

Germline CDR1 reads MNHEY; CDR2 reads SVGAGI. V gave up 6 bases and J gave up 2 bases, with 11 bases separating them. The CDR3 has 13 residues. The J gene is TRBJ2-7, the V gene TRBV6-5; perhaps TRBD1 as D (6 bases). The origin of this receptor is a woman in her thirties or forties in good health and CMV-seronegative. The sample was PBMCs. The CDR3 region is CASSQQGPYEQYF. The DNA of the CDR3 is TGTGCCAGCAGCCAACAGGGCCCCTACGAGCAGTACTTC.